One T cell receptor beta chain is described in this entry. Its specificity is not known. The data were obtained in a study of T cell responses to AZD1222 COVID-19 vaccine. Findings and caveats of the study: Repertoires were sampled only after the peak T cell response. White British people made up most donors, females outnumbered males, and clonal diversity was possibly underestimated. Baseline testing showed seropositivity in only a handful of AZD1222 recipients. Spike as a whole was targeted by vaccine-associated CD4 TCRs, dominant at 160-218 and 743-854.

The CDR3 consists of 12 residues. Germline V gene sequence: CDR1 SGHRS, CDR2 YFSETQ. V gave up 4 bases and J gave up 6 bases, with 10 bases separating them. Data came from immunoSEQ multiplex PCR; TCRdb stores just in-frame clones and leaves some out. Here the sample spans some 170,000 clones, around nine tenths being singletons. The TCR comes from an adult in good health. The chain links TRBV5-1 to TRBJ1-2, with TRBD1 as a possible D gene (6 bases). Sequenced here: peripheral blood, sampled on day 0 of AZD1222 vaccination. CDR3 nucleotides: TGCGCCAGCAGCGTGCCAGGGGATGGCTACACCTTC. Its translation: CASSVPGDGYTF.